A single T cell receptor (beta chain) is shown here with its context. The data are from a study of PD-1 blockade in classical Hodgkin lymphoma. Assay used: immunoSEQ multiplex PCR; TCRdb lists only in-frame clones, some missing. Of roughly 11,000 clones in the sample, 80% to 90% are singletons; the top ten hold about 30%. Exposure to brentuximab vedotin varied, and each patient had relapsed following autologous stem cell transplantation. The CDR3 extends over 13 amino acids. V dropped 4 bases and J dropped 9; count of bases not matched to a gene: 9. Germline V CDR1 and CDR2: SGHRS, YFSETQ. The material was peripheral blood mononuclear cells (PBMCs), obtained at baseline. The chain is built from TRBV5-1 and TRBJ1-2; TRBD1 matches at 7 bases. The TCR originated in a human donor with classical Hodgkin lymphoma. CDR3 residues: CASSPDRTLSYTF. In DNA, the CDR3 is TGCGCCAGCAGCCCGGACAGGACCCTCAGCTACACCTTC. Together with reference TRBV5-1 and TRBJ1-2, the CDR3 gives the full variable domain: KAGVTQTPRYLIKTRGQQVTLSCSPISGHRSVSWYQQTPGQGLQFLFEYFSETQRNKGNFPGRFSGRQFSNSRSEMNVSTLELGDSALYLCASSPDRTLSYTFGSGTRLTVV.